The clone carrying this TCR beta chain occurred many times. Its target is not known. The data derive from a study of identical twins. MiXCR, run by TCRdb on the 5' RACE reads, gives a single entry per CDR3 protein. The sample has some 900,000 distinct CDR3 sequences, 9% to 15% seen once. Study-wide results and limits: Partial confounding of zero-insertion analyses by invariant MAIT and iNKT cells was possible. Twins' excess sharing was less marked for out-of-frame beta sequences. It was cross-sectional statistical analysis, not following the same donors, that the conclusions relied on.

The CDR3 length is 15 residues. The same sample was also used in a study of yellow fever vaccine responses in identical twins.

The material sequenced was PBMCs. The clonotype comes from a woman aged 18-35 years in good health. This rearrangement joins TRBV21-1 to TRBJ2-3; whether TRBD1, the table's D call, matches the DNA was not checked. TRBV21-1 is tagged as a pseudogene. CDR3 sequence reads: CASSKGRGRTDTQYF. DNA for the CDR3: TGTGCCAGCAGCAAAGGCCGGGGGCGGACAGATACGCAGTATTTT.